These T cell receptor beta chains were read from a single sample in a study of T cells in Graves' hyperthyroidism and ophthalmopathy. TCRdb passed the multiplex PCR reads through MiXCR, listing each CDR3 protein once. This table has about 600,000 distinct CDR3 sequences, 16% appearing once. Source material: blood. These receptors came from a woman in her 40s with Graves' ophthalmopathy. Each CDR3 is given with its conserved first and last residue. D genes are given only for firm matches. Size is omitted from some rows. Given values are once, few, many or a class for expanded clones.

cdr3_nt: TGTGCCAGCAGGCAGGGGACTAGCGGGAGTTACAATGAGCAGTTCTTC
cdr3_aa: CASRQGTSGSYNEQFF
clone_size: few
j_call: TRBJ2-1
d_call: TRBD2
v_call: TRBV7-9

cdr3_nt: TGTGCCAGCACTCAACTACCAGGCTCGAACGAGCAGTACTTC
cdr3_aa: CASTQLPGSNEQYF
clone_size: many
j_call: TRBJ2-7
d_call: NA
v_call: TRBV2

cdr3_nt: TGTGCCAGCAGCTTAGCTCGGACAGGGGGCGGGTCCTACAATGAGCAGTTCTTC
cdr3_aa: CASSLARTGGGSYNEQFF
clone_size: many
j_call: TRBJ2-1
d_call: TRBD1
v_call: TRBV11-2

cdr3_nt: TGTGCCAGCGGCAACAGGGTTGGCTACACCTTC
cdr3_aa: CASGNRVGYTF
clone_size: many
j_call: TRBJ1-2
d_call: NA
v_call: TRBV12-3/TRBV12-4

cdr3_nt: TGCGCCAGCAGACACCCTGGCGGGGGCACAGATACGCAGTATTTT
cdr3_aa: CASRHPGGGTDTQYF
clone_size: many
j_call: TRBJ2-3
d_call: NA
v_call: TRBV5-1

cdr3_nt: TGCACCGCTAGGGGCAGCCAATTCCCCACAGATACGCAGTATTTT
cdr3_aa: CTARGSQFPTDTQYF
clone_size: few
j_call: TRBJ2-3
d_call: NA
v_call: TRBV20-1

cdr3_nt: TGCGCCAGCAGCTACCAGGGAGGCGATACGCAGTATTTT
cdr3_aa: CASSYQGGDTQYF
clone_size: NA
j_call: TRBJ2-3
d_call: NA
v_call: TRBV5-1

cdr3_nt: TGTGCCAGCAGCGTAGGGGTCGGGATCTACAATGAGCAGTTCTTC
cdr3_aa: CASSVGVGIYNEQFF
clone_size: many
j_call: TRBJ2-1
d_call: NA
v_call: TRBV9

cdr3_nt: TGTGCCACCAGCGAGAAGGGACTAGCGGGAGGGTTCTACAATGAGCAGTTCTTC
cdr3_aa: CATSEKGLAGGFYNEQFF
clone_size: many
j_call: TRBJ2-1
d_call: TRBD2
v_call: TRBV15

cdr3_nt: TGCGCCAGCAGCCCACGGGCGGGAGTTTTAGATACGCAGTATTTT
cdr3_aa: CASSPRAGVLDTQYF
clone_size: NA
j_call: TRBJ2-3
d_call: TRBD2
v_call: TRBV5-1

cdr3_nt: TGTGCCAGCAGCCCACTCCCGGGGACCTACGAGCAGTACTTC
cdr3_aa: CASSPLPGTYEQYF
clone_size: NA
j_call: TRBJ2-7
d_call: NA
v_call: TRBV3-1

cdr3_nt: TGTGCCAGCAGCTTTCGGGAGTGGGAAATGCGAGCTTTCTTT
cdr3_aa: CASSFREWEMRAFF
clone_size: NA
j_call: TRBJ1-1
d_call: NA
v_call: TRBV7-9

cdr3_nt: TGTGCCAGTAGTATTCCAGCGGGAGGGGTAACAGATACGCAGTATTTT
cdr3_aa: CASSIPAGGVTDTQYF
clone_size: NA
j_call: TRBJ2-3
d_call: TRBD2
v_call: TRBV19

cdr3_nt: TGCAGTGCTAGAGCCCCTAGGCCGAACACTGAAGCTTTCTTT
cdr3_aa: CSARAPRPNTEAFF
clone_size: many
j_call: TRBJ1-1
d_call: NA
v_call: TRBV20-1

cdr3_nt: TGTGCCACGGAGAGGGACACTCAAGAGACCCAGTACTTC
cdr3_aa: CATERDTQETQYF
clone_size: NA
j_call: TRBJ2-5
d_call: NA
v_call: TRBV6-2/TRBV6-3

cdr3_nt: TGTGCCAGCAGCGGGTGGTCGGGACCGTCACAAGAGACCCAGTACTTC
cdr3_aa: CASSGWSGPSQETQYF
clone_size: few
j_call: TRBJ2-5
d_call: NA
v_call: TRBV5-6

cdr3_nt: TGTGCCAGCAGCCCCTTGGAAGGGTCCGGTCGATGGGGTGAGCAGTTCTTC
cdr3_aa: CASSPLEGSGRWGEQFF
clone_size: NA
j_call: TRBJ2-1
d_call: NA
v_call: TRBV14

cdr3_nt: TGTGCCAGCTCACCAAGATCGCTAAGGACAGGGAAGGTAGTCCGCACTGAAGCTTTCTTT
cdr3_aa: CASSPRSLRTGKVVRTEAFF
clone_size: NA
j_call: TRBJ1-1
d_call: TRBD1
v_call: TRBV18

cdr3_nt: TGTGCCAGCAGCGAATCCAGCGGCCCCTACGAGCAGTACTTC
cdr3_aa: CASSESSGPYEQYF
clone_size: NA
j_call: TRBJ2-7
d_call: NA
v_call: TRBV5-6

cdr3_nt: TGTGCCAGCAGTAGCGGGGCCAAAAACATTCAGTACTTC
cdr3_aa: CASSSGAKNIQYF
clone_size: few
j_call: TRBJ2-4
d_call: TRBD2
v_call: TRBV7-9

cdr3_nt: TGTGCCAGCAGTGAGGCGGGAAAGTACAATGAGCAGTTCTTC
cdr3_aa: CASSEAGKYNEQFF
clone_size: NA
j_call: TRBJ2-1
d_call: NA
v_call: TRBV6-1

cdr3_nt: TGCAGCGGGAAAAAACAGGGTTGGGGCACTGAAGCTTTCTTT
cdr3_aa: CSGKKQGWGTEAFF
clone_size: few
j_call: TRBJ1-1
d_call: NA
v_call: TRBV29-1

cdr3_nt: TGTGCCAGCAGAATTCAAGGGGCAGGGTTGGAAAACATTCAGTACTTC
cdr3_aa: CASRIQGAGLENIQYF
clone_size: many
j_call: TRBJ2-4
d_call: NA
v_call: TRBV2

cdr3_nt: TGTGCCAGCAGCTCGCCCCAGGGTGCTGGAAACACCATATATTTT
cdr3_aa: CASSSPQGAGNTIYF
clone_size: once
j_call: TRBJ1-3
d_call: NA
v_call: TRBV7-9

cdr3_nt: TGTGCCAGCAGCCGACTCTTCGCAGCGAACACCGGGGAGCTGTTTTTT
cdr3_aa: CASSRLFAANTGELFF
clone_size: few
j_call: TRBJ2-2
d_call: NA
v_call: TRBV3-1

cdr3_nt: TGCAGTGCTAGAGCCGCTATTATGGTTGAAAAACTGTTTTTT
cdr3_aa: CSARAAIMVEKLFF
clone_size: NA
j_call: TRBJ1-4
d_call: NA
v_call: TRBV20-1

cdr3_nt: TGTGCCATCATCGATCCACTAGCGGGCCGCACAGATACGCAGTATTTT
cdr3_aa: CAIIDPLAGRTDTQYF
clone_size: NA
j_call: TRBJ2-3
d_call: TRBD2
v_call: TRBV10-3

cdr3_nt: TGTGCCAGCAGCCGGACTAGCGGGGGGGCTTTGGCGACAGATACGCAGTATTTT
cdr3_aa: CASSRTSGGALATDTQYF
clone_size: many
j_call: TRBJ2-3
d_call: TRBD2
v_call: TRBV2

cdr3_nt: TGTGCCACCAGCAGAGATTTGGGGCACCCTTTGAACACTGAAGCTTTCTTT
cdr3_aa: CATSRDLGHPLNTEAFF
clone_size: NA
j_call: TRBJ1-1
d_call: NA
v_call: TRBV15

cdr3_nt: TGTGCCAGCAGCTTAAGGTCAGGGGGTGAATCACCCCTCCACTTT
cdr3_aa: CASSLRSGGESPLHF
clone_size: few
j_call: TRBJ1-6
d_call: TRBD1
v_call: TRBV7-3

cdr3_nt: TGTGCCATCAGTGAACAGCCCATCGGGCTAGCGGGGGACACCGGGGAGCTGTTTTTT
cdr3_aa: CAISEQPIGLAGDTGELFF
clone_size: NA
j_call: TRBJ2-2
d_call: TRBD2
v_call: TRBV10-3

cdr3_nt: TGTGCCAGCAGTTACACGACAGGGTGGTACGAGCAGTACTTC
cdr3_aa: CASSYTTGWYEQYF
clone_size: many
j_call: TRBJ2-7
d_call: TRBD1
v_call: TRBV28

cdr3_nt: TGTGCCAGCAGCTTTATCTCGGACGGGGAGCTGTTTTTT
cdr3_aa: CASSFISDGELFF
clone_size: NA
j_call: TRBJ2-2
d_call: NA
v_call: TRBV11-3

cdr3_nt: TGTGCCATCAGCCCGGGCTATAACTATGGCTACACCTTC
cdr3_aa: CAISPGYNYGYTF
clone_size: few
j_call: TRBJ1-2
d_call: NA
v_call: TRBV10-3

cdr3_nt: TGCAGTGCTAGAGATCGGGGACGGGGGGCACGAAATGAGCAGTTCTTC
cdr3_aa: CSARDRGRGARNEQFF
clone_size: many
j_call: TRBJ2-1
d_call: NA
v_call: TRBV20-1

cdr3_nt: TGTGCCACCCGGGGGGCCGCCTACAATGAGCAGTTCTTC
cdr3_aa: CATRGAAYNEQFF
clone_size: NA
j_call: TRBJ2-1
d_call: NA
v_call: TRBV10-3

cdr3_nt: TGTGCCAGCAGCTTCAGGGGACCAACCTCGGGCGGGGCCAACGTCCTGACTTTC
cdr3_aa: CASSFRGPTSGGANVLTF
clone_size: many
j_call: TRBJ2-6
d_call: NA
v_call: TRBV11-2

cdr3_nt: TGTGCCATCTCAACTTCACAAGAGACCCAGTACTTC
cdr3_aa: CAISTSQETQYF
clone_size: many
j_call: TRBJ2-5
d_call: NA
v_call: TRBV10-3

cdr3_nt: TGTGCCAGCATTTTTAGCGGAGAGCAGTACTTC
cdr3_aa: CASIFSGEQYF
clone_size: few
j_call: TRBJ2-7
d_call: NA
v_call: TRBV28

cdr3_nt: TGTGCCAGCAGGACGCTGGGACTCCATCAAGAGACCCAGTACTTC
cdr3_aa: CASRTLGLHQETQYF
clone_size: NA
j_call: TRBJ2-5
d_call: NA
v_call: TRBV2

cdr3_nt: TGTGCCTGGAGCCCTGGGACCGATCGTGGCTACACCTTC
cdr3_aa: CAWSPGTDRGYTF
clone_size: many
j_call: TRBJ1-2
d_call: NA
v_call: TRBV30

cdr3_nt: TGTGCCAGCTCAGCAGAAAGGACTAGCGGGAAGCGTGAGCAGTTCTTC
cdr3_aa: CASSAERTSGKREQFF
clone_size: many
j_call: TRBJ2-1
d_call: TRBD2
v_call: TRBV18

cdr3_nt: TGCGCCAGCAGCTTGGAGCTGGAGGGAACGGGCGAGCAGTACTTC
cdr3_aa: CASSLELEGTGEQYF
clone_size: NA
j_call: TRBJ2-7
d_call: NA
v_call: TRBV5-1

cdr3_nt: TGTGCCAGCAGCATCCGGGACTATCCCACAGATACGCAGTATTTT
cdr3_aa: CASSIRDYPTDTQYF
clone_size: many
j_call: TRBJ2-3
d_call: TRBD2
v_call: TRBV9

cdr3_nt: TGTGCCATCGGGGGTAGGGACGAGCAGTACTTC
cdr3_aa: CAIGGRDEQYF
clone_size: NA
j_call: TRBJ2-7
d_call: NA
v_call: TRBV10-3

cdr3_nt: TGCAGCGTTGAGGGGATTGCCTACGAGCAGTACTTC
cdr3_aa: CSVEGIAYEQYF
clone_size: few
j_call: TRBJ2-7
d_call: NA
v_call: TRBV29-1

cdr3_nt: TGTGCCAGCAGCTTACTAGGGGCCTCCTACGAGCAGTACTTC
cdr3_aa: CASSLLGASYEQYF
clone_size: many
j_call: TRBJ2-7
d_call: NA
v_call: TRBV13

cdr3_nt: TGTGCCATCAGGAGCGGGGGGGGAGGCACAGATACGCAGTATTTT
cdr3_aa: CAIRSGGGGTDTQYF
clone_size: few
j_call: TRBJ2-3
d_call: TRBD2
v_call: TRBV10-3